These T cell receptor beta chains were read from a single sample in a study of tumor-infiltrating lymphocytes in primary liver carcinoma. Each CDR3 protein gets one entry after TCRdb re-called the multiplex PCR reads with MiXCR. The sample lists about 320,000 distinct CDR3 sequences, approximately 58% seen once, with more than 15% in the top ten. The sample comprised peripheral blood. The receptors shown here come from a woman under 40 with primary liver carcinoma and hepatitis B virus infection. The CDR3 runs from the conserved cysteine through the conserved F or W. A D gene is named only where the DNA matches it firmly. Rows may omit the clone size; those that give it use once, few, many or a size class.

TRBJ2-1	-	-	15	TRBV11-2	CTSSLDLSGYNEQFF	TGTACCAGCAGCTTAGACCTATCCGGATACAATGAGCAGTTCTTC
TRBJ2-7	few	TRBD2	15	TRBV28	CASSGLAGAAGEQYF	TGTGCCAGCTCTGGACTAGCGGGAGCTGCGGGTGAGCAGTACTTC
TRBJ2-1	-	-	15	TRBV5-4	CASSWGLTAYNEQFF	TGTGCCAGCAGCTGGGGACTGACTGCCTACAATGAGCAGTTCTTC
TRBJ2-3	once	-	17	TRBV30	CAGARGRQGSRTDTQYF	TGTGCCGGAGCCCGGGGCCGCCAGGGTAGCCGCACAGATACGCAGTATTTT
TRBJ2-7	once	-	14	TRBV29-1	CSVDLGKGTCEQYF	TGCAGCGTTGATTTGGGCAAGGGGACTTGCGAGCAGTACTTC
TRBJ2-1	-	-	13	TRBV11-2	CASSLGVANKQSF	TGTGCCAGCAGCTTAGGGGTGGCTAATAAGCAGTCCTTC
TRBJ2-7	-	TRBD1	14	TRBV4-1	CASKSAGGGYEQYF	TGCGCCAGCAAATCCGCAGGGGGCGGTTACGAGCAGTACTTC
TRBJ1-3	many	-	15	TRBV4-1	CASSLRFGSGNTIYF	TGCGCCAGCAGTCTTCGCTTTGGCTCTGGAAACACCATATATTTT
TRBJ2-7	-	-	14	TRBV6-1	CASSENPDRHEQYF	TGTGCCAGCAGTGAAAACCCCGACAGACACGAGCAGTACTTC
TRBJ2-3	-	-	15	TRBV5-1	CASSLLLPPADTQYF	TGCGCCAGCAGCTTGTTACTACCCCCGGCAGATACGCAGTATTTT
TRBJ1-1	-	-	11	TRBV28	CASRSTGLAFF	TGTGCCAGCAGATCAACAGGGTTAGCTTTCTTT
TRBJ2-7	-	TRBD2	15	TRBV6-5	CASSTLGLAGYEQYF	TGTGCCAGCAGTACACTTGGACTAGCGGGCTATGAGCAGTACTTC
TRBJ2-5	-	-	13	TRBV2	CASSDNRQETQNF	TGTGCCAGCAGTGATAATAGGCAAGAGACCCAGAACTTC
TRBJ2-2	few	TRBD1	16	TRBV5-6	CASSPADRGRTGELFF	TGTGCCAGCAGCCCGGCAGATAGGGGGCGCACCGGGGAGCTGTTTTTT
TRBJ2-7	-	-	15	TRBV4-1	CASSQEDSASYEQYF	TGCGCCAGCAGCCAAGAGGACAGTGCCTCCTACGAGCAGTACTTC
TRBJ2-3	-	-	16	TRBV29-1	CSVAAILGMLTDTQYF	TGCAGCGTCGCCGCTATTCTCGGGATGCTCACAGATACGCAGTATTTT
TRBJ2-4	many	-	12	TRBV11-2	CASSLGGNIQYF	TGTGCCAGCAGCTTAGGGGGAAACATTCAGTACTTC
TRBJ2-1	few	TRBD1	15	TRBV12-5	CASGLGGQGLDEQFF	TGTGCTAGTGGTTTGGGGGGACAGGGCCTTGATGAGCAGTTCTTC
TRBJ2-5	-	-	12	TRBV5-4	CASSARQETQYF	TGTGCCAGCAGCGCTCGTCAAGAGACCCAGTACTTC
TRBJ2-6	few	-	18	TRBV28	CASTTVRVLGSGANVLTF	TGTGCCAGCACCACCGTCAGGGTTCTTGGGTCTGGGGCCAACGTCCTGACTTTC
TRBJ2-3	few	TRBD2	13	TRBV29-1	CSVEREYTDTQYF	TGCAGCGTTGAGCGGGAGTACACAGATACGCAGTATTTT
TRBJ2-5	-	TRBD1	13	TRBV29-1	CSDPGQGRQTQYF	TGCAGCGATCCCGGACAGGGGAGACAGACCCAGTACTTC